A single sample is the source of the 27 T cell receptor beta chains below, sequenced in a study of blood T cells in healthy people across ages. A second PCR, run for roughly 7 to 11 cycles, used a sample-barcoded 5' primer plus a J-beta primer mix. TCRdb reprocessed the 5' RACE reads via MiXCR and lists one record per CDR3 protein. The sample holds approximately 810,000 distinct CDR3 sequences, 29% seen once. The source material was blood. Source of these receptors: a woman over 75 in good health.

This clonotype appeared a few times. V and J are TRBV5-1 and TRBJ1-1; 11 bases line up with TRBD1. The CDR3 extends over 15 amino acids. Per germline, CDR1 SGHRS and CDR2 YFSETQ. With V trimmed by 3 bases and J by 5 bases, 6 bases remained unmatched. CDR3 sequence (DNA): TGCGCCAGCAGCTACAGGACAGGGGGCGGAACTGAAGCTTTCTTT. Translated, it gives CASSYRTGGGTEAFF.

Turning to this clonotype: The junction does not match germline at one end; this may be a read error. This rearrangement joins TRBV27 to TRBJ2-7; D uncertain. Germline CDR1 is MNHEY and CDR2 is SMNVEV (reference sequence). The length of the CDR3 is 14 residues. The CDR3: CAGSLVAPTNEQYF. The CDR3, as DNA: TGTGCCGGCAGTCTAGTAGCCCCTACAAATGAGCAGTACTTC.

This clonotype was counted at least ten times. This chain connects TRBV7-2 to TRBJ1-2; 9 nucleotides match TRBD1. CDR1 is SGHTA and CDR2 is FQGNSA in the germline V gene. The J segment lost 6 bases and the V segment lost 5 bases, leaving 13 bases of the junction unmatched. The CDR3 totals 16 residues. The CDR3 bases are TGTGCCAGCAGCACCTTGTGGGGACAGGGTTTCGATGGCTACACCTTC. Translation: CASSTLWGQGFDGYTF.

This clonotype was recorded a few times. This clone may be a read error of a much larger clone one base away. The chain recombines TRBV21-1 with TRBJ2-7; whether TRBD1, the table's D call, matches the DNA was not checked. TRBV21-1 is deemed a pseudogene. The length of the CDR3 is 16 residues. CDR3 protein: CASSNLRDISSCEQYF. DNA for the CDR3: TGTGCCAGCAGCAATCTGCGGGACATCTCCTCCTGCGAGCAGTACTTC.

This clonotype was detected only a few times. The chain recombines TRBV6-6 with TRBJ1-1; TRBD1 might be the D (6 bases). The length of the CDR3 is 15 residues. Germline CDR1 reads MNHNY; CDR2 reads SVGAGI (reference sequence). V dropped 7 bases and J dropped 5 bases, with 20 bases sitting between them. This CDR3 reads CASIKTGYTGTEAFF. The CDR3 DNA sequence: TGTGCCAGCATTAAAACAGGGTACACGGGAACTGAAGCTTTCTTT.

This clonotype was detected ten times or more. The genes are TRBV7-2 and TRBJ2-5; 7 bases align to TRBD1. The CDR3 sequence is 15 residues long. Germline CDR1 is SGHTA and CDR2 is FQGNSA. V lost 2 bases and J lost 1; bases outside the gene matches: 4. The CDR3 nucleotides read TGTGCCAGCAGCTTACACAGGGGAGTCCAAGAGACCCAGTACTTC. Translating gives CASSLHRGVQETQYF.

This clonotype has only a few counts. The V gene is TRBV7-9, the J gene TRBJ1-4; possible D gene TRBD1, 5 bases. This CDR3 is built from 15 residues. Germline loops: CDR1 SEHNR, CDR2 FQNEAQ (reference sequence). Trimming cost V 5 bases and J 6 bases, with 16 bases left between them. CDR3 in amino acids: CASSPPGTDYEKLFF. In DNA form, the CDR3 reads TGTGCCAGCAGCCCCCCCGGGACTGATTATGAAAAACTGTTTTTT.

The chain links TRBV15 to TRBJ1-5, with D maybe TRBD1 (5 bases). The CDR3 length is 17 residues. The V gene lost 8 bases and the J gene lost 1 base, with 21 bases spanning the gap. The germline V gene encodes CDR1 LNHNV and CDR2 YYDKDF (reference sequence). This CDR3 is CATAAGRESVSNQPQHF. CDR3 nucleotides: TGTGCCACCGCGGCCGGCAGGGAGTCGGTAAGCAATCAGCCCCAGCATTTT.

This clonotype was counted at least ten times. This chain connects TRBV4-1 to TRBJ2-5, with 10 bases identical to TRBD1. Germline V gene sequence: CDR1 MGHRA, CDR2 YSYEKL. V shed 4 bases and J 4 bases; nucleotides not matched to a gene: 9. The CDR3 spans 16 residues. The CDR3 region is CASSRGDRGRGETQYF. The CDR3 coding sequence is TGCGCCAGCAGCCGAGGGGACAGGGGAAGAGGAGAGACCCAGTACTTC.

This clonotype was seen repeatedly, ten times or more. The CDR3 sequence is CASSSSRGQGTNEKLFF. The CDR3, as DNA: TGTGCCAGCAGCTCGAGTAGGGGACAGGGGACTAATGAAAAACTGTTTTTT. The chain combines TRBV7-9 with TRBJ1-4; 10 nucleotides match TRBD1. CDR1 and CDR2 (germline): SEHNR, FQNEAQ (reference sequence). J lost 2 bases, V lost 4 bases, and 7 bases had no gene match. The CDR3 is made up of 17 amino acids.

This clonotype appeared many times. The J gene is TRBJ2-5, the V gene TRBV6-6; TRBD1 is a possible D gene (5 bases). Per germline, CDR1 MNHNY and CDR2 SVGAGI (reference sequence). The CDR3 is 13 residues long. The V gene lost 6 bases and the J gene lost 1 base, with 9 bases spanning the gap. In DNA, the CDR3 is TGTGCCAGCAGCGACAGACTCCAAGAGACCCAGTACTTC. Residues: CASSDRLQETQYF.

At least ten counts were recorded for this clonotype. The rearrangement links TRBV3-1 to TRBJ1-5; the D is unclear. The CDR3 consists of 13 residues. Trimming took 2 bases from V and 1 from J, leaving 3 bases between them. Per the germline V gene, CDR1 is LGHDT and CDR2 is YNNKEL (reference sequence). This CDR3 is CASSQMSNQPQHF. CDR3 DNA sequence: TGTGCCAGCAGCCAAATGAGCAATCAGCCCCAGCATTTT.

This clonotype was counted at least ten times. CDR3 amino acids: CASSPPSTAAYEQYF. The DNA of the CDR3 is TGTGCCAGCTCACCCCCATCAACAGCAGCCTACGAGCAGTACTTC. The rearrangement links TRBV18 to TRBJ2-7, with D unresolved. Trimming removed 3 bases at V and 2 bases at J, with 14 bases between. This CDR3 is 15 amino acids long. Germline-derived CDR1 and CDR2 are KGHSH and LQKENI.

V gene TRBV7-2 combines with J gene TRBJ2-6; TRBD1 matches at 7 bases. V shed 5 bases and J 4 bases; nucleotides not matched to a gene: 14. CDR3 size: 18 residues. In germline, CDR1 is SGHTA, CDR2 FQGNSA. Here the CDR3 DNA reads TGTGCCAGCAGCCCGGGACAGCCGAAATCAGCAGGGGCCAACGTCCTGACTTTC. Protein: CASSPGQPKSAGANVLTF.

The CDR3 loop is CSASHPTQTASYEQYF. As DNA, the CDR3 is TGCAGTGCTAGTCACCCAACCCAGACAGCCTCCTACGAGCAGTACTTC. This rearrangement joins TRBV20-1 to TRBJ2-5; the D gene is possibly TRBD1 (5 bases). The J call is doubtful: the DNA matches TRBJ2-7 better. Germline-derived CDR1 and CDR2 are DFQATT and SNEGSKA (reference sequence). CDR3 length: 16 residues.

This clonotype has more than one count but fewer than ten. The junction departs from germline at one end; a sequencing error may be responsible. The chain joins TRBV20-1 to TRBJ1-1; D gene ambiguous. The CDR3 has 13 residues. From germline, CDR1 is DFQATT and CDR2 SNEGSKA (reference sequence). The CDR3 DNA reads as TGCAGTGCTAGGCGTCAGGAGAACACCGAAGCTTTCTTT. Amino acids: CSARRQENTEAFF.

This clonotype was counted at least ten times. The genes are TRBV6-5 and TRBJ1-2; possibly TRBD1 for D (5 bases). CDR1 is MNHEY, CDR2 SVGAGI, per germline. The CDR3 has 13 amino acids. V gave up 2 bases and J gave up 4 bases, with 8 bases separating them. The CDR3 protein is CASSYEGRYGYTF. CDR3 sequence (DNA): TGTGCCAGCAGTTACGAGGGACGCTATGGCTACACCTTC.

This clonotype has ten or more counts. V usage is TRBV12-3 or TRBV12-4 and J usage is TRBJ1-2, with a tentative D call TRBD1 (6 bases). The CDR3 totals 14 residues. V lost 3 bases to trimming and J lost 4 bases, with 12 bases between them. The CDR3 protein is CASSFRGGVYGYTF. In nucleotides, the CDR3 is TGTGCCAGCAGTTTTCGGGGGGGCGTCTATGGCTACACCTTC.

This clonotype came up a few times. The chain has TRBV12-3 or TRBV12-4 and TRBJ2-2; D perhaps matches TRBD1 (5 bases). Trimming removed 7 bases at V and 4 bases at J, with 22 bases between. The CDR3 runs 17 residues. As DNA, the CDR3 is TGTGCCAGCACCCTAGTAGCTGGCTGGGGCGCCACCGGGGAGCTGTTTTTT. It translates to CASTLVAGWGATGELFF.

This clonotype was recorded only once. Given a much more abundant clone one base away, this may be a read error. The V and J genes are TRBV28 and TRBJ2-7; 12 bases line up with TRBD1. The CDR3 is 15 residues long. Germline V gene sequence: CDR1 MDHEN, CDR2 SYDVKM. The CDR3 loop reads CASSRPGQGAHELYF. The DNA for the CDR3 is TGTGCCAGCAGCCGACCGGGACAGGGGGCCCACGAGCTGTACTTC.

Concerning this clonotype itself: A much larger clone differs by one base, so this may be a read error. CDR3 residues: CASSGSGGTSGGSSYNEQYF. CDR3 DNA sequence: TGTGCCAGCAGCGGAAGCGGCGGGACTAGCGGGGGGAGCTCCTACAATGAGCAGTACTTC. The chain carries TRBV7-9 and TRBJ2-1; 15 bases are a match to TRBD2. The J call may be faulty, since TRBJ2-7 better matches the DNA end. This CDR3 has 20 amino acids. From germline, CDR1 is SEHNR and CDR2 FQNEAQ (reference sequence).

This clonotype has more than one count but fewer than ten. This CDR3 reads CASIGLAGAYEQYF. CDR3 in DNA: TGTGCCAGCATCGGATTGGCAGGGGCCTACGAGCAGTACTTC. V is TRBV6-1 and J is TRBJ2-7, with D perhaps matching TRBD1 (6 bases). V dropped 7 bases and J dropped 2 bases, with 15 bases sitting between them. This CDR3 contains 14 residues. Germline V lookup: CDR1 MNHNS, CDR2 SASEGT.

This clonotype has a count of ten or more. This chain connects TRBV20-1 to TRBJ2-3, with 12 bases that match TRBD2. V was clipped by 6 bases and J by 1 base; unmatched bases: 8. The CDR3 is 16 amino acids. Germline values: CDR1 DFQATT, CDR2 SNEGSKA (reference sequence). CDR3 loop: CSAGRSSGGGTDTQYF. CDR3 sequence (DNA): TGCAGTGCGGGGAGGTCTAGCGGGGGGGGCACAGATACGCAGTATTTT.

This clonotype was seen more than once but under ten times. This may be a read error, as it is one base from a much larger clone. The chain carries TRBV12-3 or TRBV12-4 and TRBJ2-5; no clear D gene. This CDR3 contains 15 residues. Trimming removed 3 bases from V and 11 bases from J, with 22 bases in between. CDR3 DNA sequence: TGTGCCAGCAGTTTTGCCACGCTTAGTAGGAATGAGCAGTACTTC. This codes for CASSFATLSRNEQYF.

The chain uses TRBV2 and TRBJ1-1; 9 bases fit TRBD1. The CDR3 has 15 amino acids. Germline V gene lookup returns CDR1 SNHLY and CDR2 FYNNEI. V was pared by 4 bases and J by 4 bases, with 7 bases of the junction left unmatched. The CDR3 DNA follows: TGTGCCAGCAGTGCACAGGGGGCCGGTAGCACTGAAGCTTTCTTT. Translation gives CASSAQGAGSTEAFF.

The chain uses TRBV30 and TRBJ2-1; 7 positions match TRBD2. Trimming at V came to 3 bases and at J to 1 base, leaving 6 bases not matched to a gene. Germline CDR1 and CDR2: GTSNPN and SVGIG (reference sequence). CDR3 length: 15 residues. The CDR3 reads CAWRSPGGSYNEQFF. The CDR3 nucleotides read TGTGCCTGGAGAAGCCCGGGGGGATCCTACAATGAGCAGTTCTTC.

The gene calls are TRBV9 and TRBJ1-4, with D possibly being TRBD1 (5 bases). The CDR3 totals 15 residues. CDR1 is SGDLS, CDR2 YYNGEE, per germline. The V and J ends lost 1 base and 7 bases respectively, with 14 bases between them. The DNA for the CDR3 is TGTGCCAGCAGCGTATCATGGCGGGGGGGTGAAAAACTGTTTTTT. Translation: CASSVSWRGGEKLFF.